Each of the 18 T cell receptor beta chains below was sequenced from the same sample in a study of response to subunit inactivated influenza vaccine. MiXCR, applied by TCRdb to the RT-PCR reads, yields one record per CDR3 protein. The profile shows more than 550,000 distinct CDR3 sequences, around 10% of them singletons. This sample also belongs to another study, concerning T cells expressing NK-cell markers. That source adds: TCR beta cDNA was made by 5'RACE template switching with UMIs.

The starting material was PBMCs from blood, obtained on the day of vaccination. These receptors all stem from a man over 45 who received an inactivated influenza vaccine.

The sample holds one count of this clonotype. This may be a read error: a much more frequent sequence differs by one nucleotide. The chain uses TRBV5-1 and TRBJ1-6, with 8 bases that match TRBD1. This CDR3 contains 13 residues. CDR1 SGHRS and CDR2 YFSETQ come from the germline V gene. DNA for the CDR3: TGCGCCAGCCGTGAGACAGGGGAGTCACCCCTCTACTTT. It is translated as CASRETGESPLYF.

CDR3 DNA: TGCAGTGCTAGAGAAACCACCCGGGACGTAAGAAACTATGGCTACACCTTC. Its protein is CSARETTRDVRNYGYTF. This sequence joins TRBV20-1 and TRBJ1-2; the D gene is possibly TRBD1 (5 bases). The V and J ends lost 0 bases and 2 bases respectively, with 19 bases between them. The germline V gene has CDR1 DFQATT and CDR2 SNEGSKA (reference sequence). The CDR3 length is 17 residues.

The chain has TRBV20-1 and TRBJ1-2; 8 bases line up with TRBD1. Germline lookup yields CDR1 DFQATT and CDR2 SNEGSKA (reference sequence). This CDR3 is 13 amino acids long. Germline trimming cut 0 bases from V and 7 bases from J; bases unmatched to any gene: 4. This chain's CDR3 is CSARDLGTGGYTF. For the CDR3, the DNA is TGCAGTGCTAGAGATCTAGGGACAGGTGGCTACACCTTC.

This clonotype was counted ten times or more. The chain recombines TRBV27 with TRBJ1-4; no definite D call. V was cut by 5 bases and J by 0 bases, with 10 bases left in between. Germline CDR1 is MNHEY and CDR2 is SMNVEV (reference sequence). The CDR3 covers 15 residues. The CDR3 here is CASSGYGATNEKLFF. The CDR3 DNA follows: TGTGCCAGCAGTGGATACGGAGCAACTAATGAAAAACTGTTTTTT.

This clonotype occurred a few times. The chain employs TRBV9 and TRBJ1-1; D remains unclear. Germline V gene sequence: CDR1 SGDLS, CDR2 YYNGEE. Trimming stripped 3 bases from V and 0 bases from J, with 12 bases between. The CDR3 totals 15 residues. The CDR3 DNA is TGTGCCAGCAGCGCCGCTCTAGACATGAACACTGAAGCTTTCTTT. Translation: CASSAALDMNTEAFF.

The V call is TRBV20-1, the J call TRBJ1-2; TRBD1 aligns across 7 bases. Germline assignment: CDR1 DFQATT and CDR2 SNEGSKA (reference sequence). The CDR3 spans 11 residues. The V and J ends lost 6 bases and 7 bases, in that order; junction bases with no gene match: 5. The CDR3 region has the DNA TGCAGTGCGGCAACAGGGGTTGGCTACACCTTC. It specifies CSAATGVGYTF.

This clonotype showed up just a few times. In nucleotides, the CDR3 is TGTGCCAGCAGTTACCGCGCGGGAGGGTACAATGAGCAGTTCTTC. As protein: CASSYRAGGYNEQFF. This chain links TRBV6-5 with TRBJ2-1; 9 bases fit TRBD2. The germline V gene has CDR1 MNHEY and CDR2 SVGAGI. There are 15 residues in the CDR3. After removal of 2 bases from V and 4 bases from J, the junction contained 3 bases not matched to a gene.

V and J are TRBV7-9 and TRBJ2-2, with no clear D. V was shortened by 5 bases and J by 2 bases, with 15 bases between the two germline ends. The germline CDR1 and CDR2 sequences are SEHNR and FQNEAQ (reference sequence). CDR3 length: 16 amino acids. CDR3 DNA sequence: TGTGCCAGCAGCCCCGCCGGGTCACGAAACACCGGGGAGCTGTTTTTT. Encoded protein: CASSPAGSRNTGELFF.

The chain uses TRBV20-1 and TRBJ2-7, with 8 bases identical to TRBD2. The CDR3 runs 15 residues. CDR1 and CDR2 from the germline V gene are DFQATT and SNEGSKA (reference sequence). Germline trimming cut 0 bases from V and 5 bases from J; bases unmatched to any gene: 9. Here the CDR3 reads CSARDPSGSSDEQYF. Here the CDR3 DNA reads TGCAGTGCTAGAGATCCGAGCGGGAGTTCCGACGAGCAGTACTTC.

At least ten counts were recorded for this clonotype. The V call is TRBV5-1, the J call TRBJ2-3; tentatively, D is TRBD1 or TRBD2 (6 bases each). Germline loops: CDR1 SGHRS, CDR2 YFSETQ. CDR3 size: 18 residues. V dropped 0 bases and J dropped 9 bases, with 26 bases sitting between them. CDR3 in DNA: TGCGCCAGCAGCTTGGCCGGAAAGGGGCAGGGGACTGACGGAACGCAGTATTTT. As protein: CASSLAGKGQGTDGTQYF. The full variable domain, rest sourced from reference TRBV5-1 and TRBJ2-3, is KAGVTQTPRYLIKTRGQQVTLSCSPISGHRSVSWYQQTPGQGLQFLFEYFSETQRNKGNFPGRFSGRQFSNSRSEMNVSTLELGDSALYLCASSLAGKGQGTDGTQYFGPGTRLTVL.

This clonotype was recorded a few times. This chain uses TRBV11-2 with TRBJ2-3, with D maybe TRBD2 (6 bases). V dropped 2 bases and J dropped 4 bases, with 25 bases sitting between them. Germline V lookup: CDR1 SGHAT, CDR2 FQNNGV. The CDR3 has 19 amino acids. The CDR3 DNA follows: TGTGCCAGCAGCTTAAAGGTTGGGTGGGGGACTCAGGGCCCAGATACGCAGTATTTT. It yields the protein CASSLKVGWGTQGPDTQYF.

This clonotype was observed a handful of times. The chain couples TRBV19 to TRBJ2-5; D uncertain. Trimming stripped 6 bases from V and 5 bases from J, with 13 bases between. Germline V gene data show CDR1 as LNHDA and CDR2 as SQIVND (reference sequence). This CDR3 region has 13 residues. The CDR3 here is CASREMATETQYF. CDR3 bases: TGTGCCAGTAGGGAGATGGCGACGGAGACCCAGTACTTC.

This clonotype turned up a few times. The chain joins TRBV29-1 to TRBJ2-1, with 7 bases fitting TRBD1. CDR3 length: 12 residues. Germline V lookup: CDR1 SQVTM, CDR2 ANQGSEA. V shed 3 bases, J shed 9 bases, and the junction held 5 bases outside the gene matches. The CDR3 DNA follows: TGCAGCGTTGATCAACAGGGGACTGAGCAGTTCTTC. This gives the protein CSVDQQGTEQFF.

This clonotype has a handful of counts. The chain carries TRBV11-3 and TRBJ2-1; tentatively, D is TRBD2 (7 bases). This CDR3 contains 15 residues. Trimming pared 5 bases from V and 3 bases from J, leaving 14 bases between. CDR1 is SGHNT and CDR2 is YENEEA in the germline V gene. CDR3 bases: TGTGCCAGCAGCGTAGGGGGGGTAGGCTACAATGAGCAGTTCTTC. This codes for CASSVGGVGYNEQFF.

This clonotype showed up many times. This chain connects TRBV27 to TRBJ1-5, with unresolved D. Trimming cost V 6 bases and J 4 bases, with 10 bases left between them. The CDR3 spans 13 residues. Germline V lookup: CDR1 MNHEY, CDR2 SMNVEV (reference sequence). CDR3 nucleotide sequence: TGTGCCAGCAGCTCACCAGGAAATCAGCCCCAGCATTTT. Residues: CASSSPGNQPQHF.

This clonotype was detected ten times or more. CDR3 DNA sequence: TGTGCCAGCAGTTTATTTCTAACGCCCGGGGTGGATCAGCCCCAGCATTTT. Its protein product is CASSLFLTPGVDQPQHF. The J gene is TRBJ1-5, the V gene TRBV28, with D unclear. The germline V gene encodes CDR1 MDHEN and CDR2 SYDVKM. V lost 1 base, J lost 5 bases, and 18 bases lay in between. CDR3 length equals 17 residues.

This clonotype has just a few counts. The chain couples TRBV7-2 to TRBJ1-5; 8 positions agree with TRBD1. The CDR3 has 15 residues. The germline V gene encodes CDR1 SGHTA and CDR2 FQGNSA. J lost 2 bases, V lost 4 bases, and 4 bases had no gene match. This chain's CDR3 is CASSSDRVGNQPQHF. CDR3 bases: TGTGCCAGCAGCTCGGACAGGGTGGGCAATCAGCCCCAGCATTTT.

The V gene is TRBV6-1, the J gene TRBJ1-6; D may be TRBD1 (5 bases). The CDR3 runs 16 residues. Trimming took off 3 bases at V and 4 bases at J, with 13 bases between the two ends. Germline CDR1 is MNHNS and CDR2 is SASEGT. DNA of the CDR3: TGTGCCAGCAGTGACCCGATGGGGCGATATAATTCACCCCTCCACTTT. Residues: CASSDPMGRYNSPLHF.